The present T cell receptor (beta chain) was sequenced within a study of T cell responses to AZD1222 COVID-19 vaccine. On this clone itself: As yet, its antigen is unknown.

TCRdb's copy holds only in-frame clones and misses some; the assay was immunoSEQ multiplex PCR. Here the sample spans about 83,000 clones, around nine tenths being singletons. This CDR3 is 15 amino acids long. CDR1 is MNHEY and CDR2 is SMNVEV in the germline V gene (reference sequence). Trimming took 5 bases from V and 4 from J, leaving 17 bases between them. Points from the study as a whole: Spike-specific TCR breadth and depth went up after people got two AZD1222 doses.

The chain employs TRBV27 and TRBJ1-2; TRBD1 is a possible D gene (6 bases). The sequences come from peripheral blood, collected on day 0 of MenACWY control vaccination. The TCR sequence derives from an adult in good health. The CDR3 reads CASSQTGSILYGYTF. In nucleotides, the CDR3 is TGTGCCAGCAGTCAAACAGGGTCAATTCTCTATGGCTACACCTTC.